This T cell receptor (beta chain) was profiled in a study of beta chain features in type 1 diabetes. The single heparinised draw taken from each donor contained around 100 mL of blood on average. Purity exceeding 95% was reached by all sorted populations. Expressed TCRB transcripts were sequenced after all isolated RNA was converted to cDNA. For naive, central memory and regulatory T cell samples, reads averaged roughly 3.7 million. Sequencing used immunoSEQ multiplex PCR; TCRdb keeps in-frame clones, though not all of them. Here the sample spans about 59,000 clones, about 60% being singletons. Study-level findings and limits: Among patients, naive, central memory and Treg TCRB repertoires appeared more similar than among healthy donors.

Germline assignment: CDR1 LNHDA and CDR2 SQIVND (reference sequence). The trim removed 3 bases at V and 4 bases at J, leaving 7 bases unmatched. This CDR3 is 15 amino acids long. For this clone: Its target is unknown.

The rearrangement links TRBV19 to TRBJ2-5, with 8 positions matching TRBD1. The TCR was taken from a young woman in good health. The sequenced sample consisted of Tregs from blood. The CDR3 DNA reads TGTGCCAGTAGTATCCGCATAACAGGGGGAGAGACCCAGTACTTC. The encoded protein is CASSIRITGGETQYF.